This T cell receptor (beta chain) was identified during a study of monozygotic twins with inflammatory bowel disease. The V gene's germline CDR1 is MNHEY and CDR2 SVGEGT. This CDR3 has 21 amino acids. As concerns this clonotype: The antigen is unknown.

Broader study findings: No distinction between different T cell subtypes was possible. Whereas healthy co-twins had higher TCRbeta diversity (inverse Simpson), IBD patients had lower diversity.

Each TCR library used 3500 ng of total RNA. TCRdb reworked the 5' RACE reads into one entry per CDR3 protein, no DNA. The sample table sets out around 210,000 distinct CDR3 sequences. Sequenced material: blood. The V and J genes are TRBV6-2 or TRBV6-3 and TRBJ2-1; TCRdb's D call, TRBD2, is unchecked because there is no DNA. This receptor was obtained from a human donor with ulcerative colitis or Crohn's disease, or a healthy co-twin of an affected twin (not recorded which). CDR3 amino acids: CASSYPARGSSVAGTYNEQFF.